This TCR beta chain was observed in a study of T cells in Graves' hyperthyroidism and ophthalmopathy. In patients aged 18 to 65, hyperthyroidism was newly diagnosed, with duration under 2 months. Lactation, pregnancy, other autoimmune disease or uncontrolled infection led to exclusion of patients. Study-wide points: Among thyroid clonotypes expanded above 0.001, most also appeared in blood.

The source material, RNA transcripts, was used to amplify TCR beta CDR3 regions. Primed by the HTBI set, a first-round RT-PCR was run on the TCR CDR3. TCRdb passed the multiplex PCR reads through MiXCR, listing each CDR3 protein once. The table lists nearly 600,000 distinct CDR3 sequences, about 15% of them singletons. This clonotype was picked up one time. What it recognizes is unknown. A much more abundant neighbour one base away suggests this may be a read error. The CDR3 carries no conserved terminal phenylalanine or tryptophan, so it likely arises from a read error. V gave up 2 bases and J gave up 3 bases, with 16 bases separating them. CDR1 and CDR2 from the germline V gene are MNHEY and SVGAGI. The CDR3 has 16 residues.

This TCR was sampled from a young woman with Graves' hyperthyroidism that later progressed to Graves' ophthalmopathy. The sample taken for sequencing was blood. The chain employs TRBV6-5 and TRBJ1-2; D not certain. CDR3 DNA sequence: TGTGCCAGCAGTTACAGGGCGGTTGGGGATGACTATGGCTACACCCTC. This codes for CASSYRAVGDDYGYTL.